The source of this T cell receptor (beta chain) is a study of control samples from healthy donors and cancer patients. Sequencing was performed with immunoSEQ multiplex PCR; in TCRdb, only in-frame clones are kept and a portion is missing. The data show roughly 20,000 clones, roughly 85% seen once. This clone was detected only a few times. This clonotype was sampled from a man older than 75 with head and neck cancer. Input material: PBMCs.

CDR3 region: CARSPGDANYGYTF. CDR3 DNA: TGTGCCAGAAGCCCAGGTGACGCTAACTATGGCTACACCTTC. The chain uses TRBV5-3 and TRBJ1-2; the D is unclear. TRBV5-3 is an ORF, and what it does is uncertain. V gave up 4 bases and J gave up 0 bases, with 10 bases separating them. There are 14 residues in the CDR3.